The sequence of this T cell receptor beta chain was determined in a study of cytomegalovirus exposure and HLA in healthy donors. The study, taken as a whole, reports: Researchers catalogued some 160 TCR beta chains as cytomegalovirus-associated.

Germline loops: CDR1 SGHDN, CDR2 FVKESK. With 4 bases clipped from V and 7 bases from J, the junction kept 8 bases outside the gene matches. The CDR3 is made up of 15 amino acids. Generated by immunoSEQ multiplex PCR, the TCRdb table keeps only in-frame clones and is missing some. The table lists about 190,000 clones, roughly 82% of them singletons. Comments on this clone: Its specificity is unknown.

This clonotype was obtained from a woman aged 18 to 35 in good health and CMV-seronegative. Sequencing was done on a sample of PBMCs. The chain employs TRBV14 and TRBJ2-7; TRBD2 matches 12 bases. The CDR3 reads CASSPLTSGGREQYF. CDR3 coding DNA: TGTGCCAGCAGCCCACTGACTAGCGGGGGTAGGGAGCAGTACTTC.